This T cell receptor beta chain was observed in a study of identical twins. Points from the study as a whole: Modelling underestimated the level of out-of-frame TCR alpha sharing observed in monozygotic twins. A partial confounding effect on zero-insertion analyses could come from invariant MAIT and iNKT cells.

V lost 6 bases and J 0 bases, leaving 12 bases between the germline ends. The CDR3 length is 15 residues. Germline CDR1 and CDR2: SGHTA and FQGNSA. Healthy Caucasians supplied all donations. Comment on this clonotype: Its cognate antigen is unknown.

With template switching, a universal primer site was added, and the cDNA carried unique molecular identifiers. TCRdb redid the calling of the 5' RACE reads with MiXCR, one entry per CDR3 protein. The sample has fewer than 800,000 distinct CDR3 sequences; around 7.4% are singletons. These data were also reused for a study on yellow fever vaccine responses in identical twins.

The sample was PBMCs. The TCR comes from a woman aged 18-30 years in good health. The chain carries TRBV7-2 and TRBJ1-5; D not resolved. CDR3 nucleotide sequence: TGTGCCAGCAGGCCGAGGGTAGATAGCAATCAGCCCCAGCATTTT. This translates into CASRPRVDSNQPQHF.